This T cell receptor beta chain was documented in a study of cytomegalovirus exposure and HLA in healthy donors. General observations from the study: It was reported that TCR beta sequences correctly inferred the HLA-A and HLA-B alleles for most subjects. Other equally common chains were less clonally expanded than HLA-associated TCR beta chains, a later analysis showed.

The CDR3 extends over 14 amino acids. V lost 4 bases and J 8 bases, leaving 17 bases between the germline ends. From germline, CDR1 is ENHRY and CDR2 SYGVKD. PCR primers comprised 60 Vbeta and 13 Jbeta primers. Produced via immunoSEQ multiplex PCR; TCRdb's table is partial and in-frame only. Altogether more than 70,000 clones are present, over 70% being singletons, with the ten largest covering less than 4%. Remarks on this clone: The antigen is unknown.

The clonotype comes from a middle-aged man in good health and CMV-seronegative. The sample consisted of PBMCs. The chain couples TRBV10-3 to TRBJ1-2, with unresolved D. CDR3: CAISAVPQDRGYTF. DNA of the CDR3: TGTGCCATCAGTGCGGTGCCTCAGGATCGAGGCTACACCTTC.